This T cell receptor (beta chain) was sequenced in a study of early T cells in non-severe SARS-CoV-2 infection. From germline, CDR1 is MNHEY and CDR2 SVGEGT. The CDR3 length is 17 residues. Trimming took 4 bases from V and 7 from J; bases not matched to a gene: 12. This clonotype was counted only a few times. A single record per CDR3 protein comes from TCRdb applying MiXCR to the 5' RACE reads. The table has tens of thousands of distinct CDR3 sequences, about 11% seen once. Sequenced sample: whole blood. The receptor was isolated from an adult who was a healthcare worker with PCR-confirmed SARS-CoV-2 infection or an uninfected control (not recorded which). The chain links TRBV6-2 or TRBV6-3 to TRBJ2-1, with TRBD2 matching over 11 bases. In nucleotides, the CDR3 is TGTGCCAGCAGTTCCTCATCCGGGACTAGCGGTAGAAATGAGCAGTTCTTC. This gives the protein CASSSSSGTSGRNEQFF.